The clone carrying this T cell receptor beta chain was detected many times. What it recognizes is unknown. The data were taken from a study of glioma-infiltrating T cells. Overall study results and limits: CDR3 overlap between tissue and blood was very small. Above-expected tissue-blood divergence occurred in all gliomas, most in low-grade ones.

This CDR3 region has 12 residues. Between the trimmed V and J ends, which lost 5 bases and 3 bases, there was a span of 10 bases. Germline loops: CDR1 DFQATT, CDR2 SNEGSKA (reference sequence). Using RNA template, CDR3s of TCR alpha and beta were amplified with iRepertoire arm-PCR. One-step reverse transcription and amplification started from roughly 100-400 ng of tissue mRNA or PBMC total RNA. TCRdb called the multiplex PCR reads again in MiXCR, with one record for every CDR3 protein. The data contain 100,000 to 150,000 distinct CDR3 sequences, approximately 24% of them singletons. This chain uses TRBV20-1 with TRBJ1-2; D may be TRBD1 (5 bases). This clonotype originated in a human donor with low-grade glioma or glioblastoma, undergoing nonglioma brain surgery, or in good health (not recorded which). The sequenced sample was glioma tissue, nonneoplastic brain tissue, or PBMCs (not recorded which). CDR3 amino acids: CSAYQGDYGYTF. Written as DNA, the CDR3 is TGCAGTGCTTACCAGGGTGACTATGGCTACACCTTC.